The subject of this entry is one T cell receptor beta chain. Its antigen is not identified. These data come from a study of beta chain features in type 1 diabetes. Study findings and constraints: Shorter TCRB CDR3s, moderately but significantly so, were found in Type 1 diabetes patients in all four CD4+ subsets. In the patient group, naive, central memory and Treg TCRB repertoires seemed more alike than in the healthy donor group.

This CDR3 has 11 residues. Germline lookup yields CDR1 GTSNPN and CDR2 SVGIG (reference sequence). Deletions cut 1 base from V and 5 bases from J, with 6 bases between. Reverse transcribing all isolated RNA meant expressed TCRB transcripts were sequenced. The data were produced by immunoSEQ multiplex PCR, yet TCRdb's version contains in-frame clones alone and is incomplete. The sample consists of 280,000 or so clones, 15% of them appearing once. One heparinised draw of blood, averaging around 120 mL, came from each donor. The sample consisted of naive CD4+ T cells from blood. The chain has TRBV30 and TRBJ2-7; no clear D. The clonotype was recovered from a man younger than 30 with type 1 diabetes. CDR3 sequence (DNA): TGTGCCTGGAGTGGGGCCCACGAGCAGTACTTC. This sequence encodes CAWSGAHEQYF.